These 26 T cell receptor beta chains share one sample of origin, sequenced in a study of regulatory T cells in long-lasting Graves disease. Libraries of TCR beta came from iRepertoire HTBI primers plus Arm-PCR of CDR3 regions. TCRdb ran MiXCR on the multiplex PCR reads and lists one entry per CDR3 protein. The profile covers 560,000 or so distinct CDR3 sequences, with about 16% appearing a single time and 12% taken by the ten largest. Noted time point: newly diagnosed GD, antithyroid drugs for less than 3 months. The TCR library was made from RNA extracted from PBMCs. The same specimen was also included in a second study, on T cells in Graves' hyperthyroidism and ophthalmopathy.

The source material was peripheral blood mononuclear cells (PBMCs), sampled at new diagnosis, from a patient treated with antithyroid drugs. Receptors originate from a man younger than 35 with Graves disease.

This clonotype was picked up many times. The chain links TRBV24-1 to TRBJ2-1; the D call may be TRBD1 or TRBD2 (5 bases each). In germline, CDR1 is KGHDR, CDR2 SFDVKD. V was clipped by 4 bases and J by 3 bases, with 9 bases between them. This CDR3 is built from 14 residues. CDR3: CATSDRDGYNEQFF. The CDR3 DNA reads as TGTGCCACCAGTGACCGGGACGGCTACAATGAGCAGTTCTTC.

The chain joins TRBV28 to TRBJ1-5; D possibly corresponds to TRBD1 (6 bases). The CDR3 contains 16 residues. V was trimmed by 11 bases and J by 0 bases, leaving 20 bases between them. Germline loops: CDR1 MDHEN, CDR2 SYDVKM. CDR3 DNA: TGTGCCGCCAAGTCGGGGACACCTTATAGCAATCAGCCCCAGCATTTT. Its translation: CAAKSGTPYSNQPQHF.

V is TRBV20-1 and J is TRBJ1-1; 7 bases are shared with TRBD1. From germline, CDR1 is DFQATT and CDR2 SNEGSKA (reference sequence). The CDR3 consists of 12 residues. The CDR3 DNA reads as TGCAGCGCCGGACAGGTCGGCACTGAAGCTTTCTTT. This translates into CSAGQVGTEAFF.

V gene TRBV19 combines with J gene TRBJ2-2, with a possible D match to TRBD2 (7 bases). V dropped 7 bases and J dropped 6 bases, with 24 bases sitting between them. Germline lookup yields CDR1 LNHDA and CDR2 SQIVND (reference sequence). This CDR3 spans 17 amino acids. The CDR3 sequence is CASTLLGGRIESGELFF. The CDR3, as DNA: TGTGCCAGTACTCTCCTCGGGGGGCGAATAGAATCCGGGGAGCTGTTTTTT. The entire variable domain, with the rest obtained from reference TRBV19 and TRBJ2-2, is as follows: DGGITQSPKYLFRKEGQNVTLSCEQNLNHDAMYWYRQDPGQGLRLIYYSQIVNDFQKGDIAEGYSVSREKKESFPLTVTSAQKNPTAFYLCASTLLGGRIESGELFFGEGSRLTVL.

The chain employs TRBV6-5 and TRBJ2-7; tentative D call: TRBD1 (6 bases). V shed 4 bases and J shed 6 bases, with 16 bases lying between them. The CDR3 loop spans 14 amino acids. Germline CDR1 reads MNHEY; CDR2 reads SVGAGI. The CDR3 is CASSFRQEVGEQYF. The CDR3 bases are TGTGCCAGCAGTTTTCGACAGGAGGTTGGCGAGCAGTACTTC.

This clonotype appeared a few times. The V and J genes are TRBV11-2 and TRBJ2-7; the match to TRBD1 covers 8 bases. The length of the CDR3 is 14 residues. V was pared by 5 bases and J by 3 bases, with 6 bases of the junction left unmatched. Germline assignment: CDR1 SGHAT and CDR2 FQNNGV. CDR3 in amino acids: CASSATGTGYEQYF. DNA of the CDR3: TGTGCCAGCAGCGCTACCGGGACAGGCTACGAGCAGTACTTC.

V is TRBV9 and J is TRBJ2-3; D gene ambiguous. The CDR3 covers 14 residues. Germline CDR1 reads SGDLS; CDR2 reads YYNGEE. V shed 3 bases and J shed 2 bases, with 10 bases lying between them. DNA of the CDR3: TGTGCCAGCAGCGCCCCAGCTAACACAGATACGCAGTATTTT. Its translation is CASSAPANTDTQYF.

A few counts support this clonotype. The V gene is TRBV7-9, the J gene TRBJ1-1, with a weak D call TRBD1 (6 bases). Germline V CDR1 and CDR2: SEHNR, FQNEAQ (reference sequence). Trimming shortened V by 5 bases and J by 3 bases, and 16 bases separated the two germline ends. The CDR3 extends over 15 amino acids. DNA for the CDR3: TGTGCCAGCAGCCCCGCGGGGGGCCTGGACACTGAAGCTTTCTTT. It translates to CASSPAGGLDTEAFF. The entire variable domain, with the rest obtained from reference TRBV7-9 and TRBJ1-1, is as follows: DTGVSQNPRHKITKRGQNVTFRCDPISEHNRLYWYRQTLGQGPEFLTYFQNEAQLEKSRLLSDRFSAERPKGSFSTLEIQRTEQGDSAMYLCASSPAGGLDTEAFFGQGTRLTVV.

This clonotype was detected many times. V is TRBV10-2 and J is TRBJ2-1; 7 nucleotides match TRBD2. CDR3 length: 14 residues. Germline V gene data show CDR1 as WSHSY and CDR2 as SAAADI. After removal of 7 bases from V and 7 bases from J, the junction contained 10 bases not matched to a gene. The DNA of the CDR3 is TGCGCCAGCACCCAACGGGGGGAGTGGAATGAGCAGTTCTTC. Translation: CASTQRGEWNEQFF.

This clonotype was observed a few times. V and J are TRBV7-8 and TRBJ2-1, with a tentative D call TRBD2 (6 bases). V was trimmed by 5 bases and J by 13 bases, leaving 15 bases between them. CDR3 length: 12 residues. Germline CDR1 is SGHVS and CDR2 is FQNEAQ. CDR3 loop: CASSPKGLPQFF. DNA of the CDR3: TGTGCCAGCAGCCCCAAGGGACTGCCCCAGTTCTTC.

The chain combines TRBV14 with TRBJ2-7; the match to TRBD2 covers 14 bases. V lost 4 bases to trimming and J lost 6 bases; unmatched junction nucleotides: 14. The CDR3 contains 18 residues. The V gene's germline CDR1 is SGHDN and CDR2 FVKESK. In nucleotides, the CDR3 is TGTGCCAGCAGCCCCCTAAGACTAGCGGGAGGGCCAAGGGCCGAGCAGTACTTC. Translation: CASSPLRLAGGPRAEQYF.

This clonotype was seen more than once but under ten times. The genes are TRBV5-1 and TRBJ2-3; D unclear. V lost 1 base, J lost 6 bases, and 3 bases lay in between. The CDR3 runs to 11 residues. CDR1 SGHRS and CDR2 YFSETQ come from the germline V gene. The CDR3 DNA sequence: TGCGCCAGCAGCTTGTGGGATACGCAGTATTTT. Its protein product is CASSLWDTQYF.

This clonotype was counted between two and nine times. This chain links TRBV29-1 with TRBJ2-7; 8 nucleotides align to TRBD2. Trimming removed 8 bases from V and 5 bases from J; junction bases left unmatched: 8. The CDR3 is made up of 12 amino acids. CDR1 and CDR2 (germline): SQVTM, ANQGSEA. The CDR3 protein is CSLGGEGDEQYF. For the CDR3, the DNA is TGCAGCCTCGGGGGGGAAGGGGACGAGCAGTACTTC.

This clonotype came up many times. The genes are TRBV7-2 and TRBJ2-7, with 8 bases identical to TRBD1. The germline CDR1 and CDR2 sequences are SGHTA and FQGNSA. CDR3 length: 14 residues. The V gene end was trimmed by 2 bases and the J gene end by 2 bases; junction bases not matched to a gene: 2. Here the CDR3 reads CASSLHRGTYEQYF. The DNA for the CDR3 is TGTGCCAGCAGCTTACACAGGGGGACCTACGAGCAGTACTTC.

This clonotype turned up a few times. The chain joins TRBV29-1 to TRBJ1-1; D ambiguous. Germline V gene sequence: CDR1 SQVTM, CDR2 ANQGSEA. The CDR3 is 11 amino acids. The ends were cut back, 6 bases at V and 8 bases at J, with 13 bases in the middle. In DNA form, the CDR3 reads TGCAGCGTGGATGCATTGGGGGAAGCTTTCTTT. As protein: CSVDALGEAFF.

This sequence joins TRBV28 and TRBJ2-3; 12 bases fit TRBD2. The CDR3 sequence is 17 residues long. The V and J ends lost 6 bases and 4 bases, in that order; junction bases with no gene match: 11. Germline values: CDR1 MDHEN, CDR2 SYDVKM. CDR3 amino acids: CASSPPRRLAGADTQYF. The CDR3 DNA sequence: TGTGCCAGCAGCCCTCCGCGGCGACTAGCGGGAGCAGATACGCAGTATTTT.

The V call is TRBV19, the J call TRBJ2-7, with 10 nucleotides matching TRBD2. The trim removed 3 bases at V and 2 bases at J, leaving 7 bases unmatched. The germline gives CDR1 LNHDA, CDR2 SQIVND (reference sequence). The CDR3 is 16 residues long. The CDR3 loop is CASSIVGTSATYEQYF. The CDR3 DNA sequence: TGTGCCAGTAGTATTGTCGGGACTAGCGCCACCTACGAGCAGTACTTC.

This clonotype has only a few counts. J is TRBJ2-7 and V is TRBV20-1; 7 bases line up with TRBD1. The CDR3 contains 16 residues. The V and J ends lost 4 bases and 0 bases, in that order; junction bases with no gene match: 12. Germline CDR1 reads DFQATT; CDR2 reads SNEGSKA (reference sequence). CDR3 amino acids: CSATHRGGRTSYEQYF. In DNA form, the CDR3 reads TGCAGTGCTACCCACAGGGGCGGGCGTACCTCCTACGAGCAGTACTTC.

This clonotype occurred a few times. The chain has TRBV6-2 or TRBV6-3 and TRBJ2-1; 7 bases agree with TRBD2. The CDR3 spans 14 residues. The germline CDR1 and CDR2 sequences are MNHEY and SVGEGT. Unmatched junction bases numbered 5, after V lost 4 bases and J lost 5 bases. The CDR3 loop is CASSSAGENNEQFF. The DNA of the CDR3 is TGTGCCAGCAGTTCGGCGGGAGAAAACAATGAGCAGTTCTTC.

With respect to this clonotype: A much more abundant neighbour one base away suggests this may be a read error. As the CDR3 is not closed by the conserved phenylalanine or tryptophan, this likely results from a read error. This rearrangement joins TRBV3-1 to TRBJ2-7; D not certain. CDR1 and CDR2 (germline): LGHDT, YNNKEL (reference sequence). Trimming cost V 1 base and J 3 bases, with 7 bases left between them. The length of the CDR3 is 13 residues. The CDR3 DNA reads as TGTGCCAGCAGCCAAGGGACGGACTACGAGCAGTACCTC. Translating gives CASSQGTDYEQYL.

This clonotype was picked up many times. The chain couples TRBV20-1 to TRBJ2-1, with D possibly TRBD2 on 5 matching bases. The CDR3 is 17 amino acids. Trimming stripped 1 base from V and 0 bases from J, with 16 bases between. Germline lookup yields CDR1 DFQATT and CDR2 SNEGSKA (reference sequence). CDR3 amino acids: CSARGVPRADSYNEQFF. CDR3 nucleotide sequence: TGCAGTGCTAGAGGGGTACCGCGAGCGGACTCCTACAATGAGCAGTTCTTC.

The sample holds many counts of this clonotype. V is TRBV30 and J is TRBJ2-5; D is possibly TRBD1 (5 bases). CDR3 size: 15 residues. V lost 2 bases, J lost 3 bases, and 16 bases lay in between. Germline-derived CDR1 and CDR2 are GTSNPN and SVGIG (reference sequence). CDR3 amino acids: CAWSHPGREEETQYF. Here the CDR3 DNA reads TGTGCCTGGAGTCACCCCGGCAGGGAAGAAGAGACCCAGTACTTC.

The chain is built from TRBV6-2 or TRBV6-3 and TRBJ2-3; D might be TRBD2 (5 bases). The CDR3 is made up of 13 amino acids. Germline V gene sequence: CDR1 MNHEY, CDR2 SVGEGT. V lost 6 bases and J lost 5, with 12 bases in between. The chain's CDR3 is CASSPERGDTQYF. Here the CDR3 DNA reads TGTGCCAGCAGCCCCGAACGGGGAGATACGCAGTATTTT.

The chain couples TRBV5-1 to TRBJ2-7; possible D gene TRBD2, 5 bases. Trimming left V 3 bases short and J 1 base short, with 14 bases between. The CDR3 loop spans 15 amino acids. Germline-derived CDR1 and CDR2 are SGHRS and YFSETQ. In DNA form, the CDR3 reads TGCGCCAGCAGCTCCTACCGGGATCCTTCCTACGAGCAGTACTTC. This sequence encodes CASSSYRDPSYEQYF.

The chain recombines TRBV18 with TRBJ1-4; D might be TRBD1 (5 bases). Germline V CDR1 and CDR2: KGHSH, LQKENI. Trimming stripped 2 bases from V and 0 bases from J, with 10 bases between. The CDR3 consists of 16 residues. The CDR3 reads CASSPVQGATNEKLFF. The CDR3 nucleotides are TGTGCCAGCTCACCAGTTCAGGGAGCAACTAATGAAAAACTGTTTTTT.

This clonotype has a count of ten or more. CDR3 sequence reads: CASSKDRVGEQYF. DNA for the CDR3: TGTGCCAGCAGTAAGGACAGGGTGGGGGAGCAGTACTTC. This sequence joins TRBV2 and TRBJ2-7, with 8 bases that match TRBD1. The CDR3 is 13 residues long. Germline V gene data show CDR1 as SNHLY and CDR2 as FYNNEI. V shed 5 bases, J shed 7 bases, and the junction held 7 bases outside the gene matches.